Each of the 32 T cell receptor beta chains below was sequenced from the same sample in a study of T cells in Graves' hyperthyroidism and ophthalmopathy. The CDR3 regions of TCR beta were amplified from RNA transcripts. RT-PCR in the first round (using the HTBI primer set) targeted the TCR CDR3. Each CDR3 protein is one row after TCRdb ran MiXCR on the multiplex PCR reads. The data hold 550,000 to 700,000 distinct CDR3 sequences, with about 45% observed a single time. Sample: peripheral blood or thyroid tissue (not recorded which). The receptor set was obtained from an adult woman with Graves' disease, either hyperthyroidism or ophthalmopathy (not recorded which).

This clonotype appeared many times. V gene TRBV11-2 combines with J gene TRBJ2-6; 9 bases match TRBD1. V lost 7 bases to trimming and J lost 4 bases; unmatched junction nucleotides: 11. The CDR3 has 17 residues. Germline V CDR1 and CDR2: SGHAT, FQNNGV. CDR3 loop: CASTRTGVISGANVLTF. The CDR3 region has the DNA TGTGCCAGCACCCGGACAGGGGTAATATCAGGGGCCAACGTCCTGACTTTC.

Ten or more counts support this clonotype. The gene calls are TRBV5-5 and TRBJ2-7, with no clear D. The V gene's germline CDR1 is SGHKS and CDR2 YYEKEE (reference sequence). Trimming removed 3 bases at V and 7 bases at J, with 14 bases between. The CDR3 has 13 amino acids. The CDR3 DNA reads as TGTGCCAGCAGCTCGGAGACGAGCTGGGAGCAGTACTTC. Its translation: CASSSETSWEQYF.

The chain employs TRBV28 and TRBJ2-2; D is unclear. Germline V CDR1 and CDR2: MDHEN, SYDVKM. V gave up 6 bases and J gave up 1 base, with 6 bases separating them. The CDR3 extends over 13 amino acids. CDR3 sequence reads: CASRTENTGELFF. The CDR3, as DNA: TGTGCCAGCAGAACAGAGAACACCGGGGAGCTGTTTTTT.

Concerning this clonotype: This may come from a read error, since a much larger clone is one base off. DNA for the CDR3: TGCGCCAGCAGCCTTCGATCACAGGGGCCCCAGCATTTT. As protein: CASSLRSQGPQHF. V and J are TRBV5-1 and TRBJ1-5; a weak D match, TRBD1 (6 bases). Trimming took off 4 bases at V and 9 bases at J, with 14 bases between the two ends. CDR1 SGHRS and CDR2 YFSETQ come from the germline V gene. This CDR3 spans 13 amino acids.

On this clonotype: No conserved phenylalanine or tryptophan ends this CDR3, so it is likely a read error. No DNA is shown, since the ends of the CDR3 on it are uncertain; the CDR3 is the one TCRdb lists. The chain uses TRBV9 and TRBJ1-1; whether TRBD1, the table's D call, matches the DNA was not checked. Including both end residues, the CDR3 is 10 amino acids long. Germline values: CDR1 SGDLS, CDR2 YYNGEE. Here the CDR3 reads CASSPRQVFS.

This clonotype was observed at least ten times. The chain combines TRBV2 with TRBJ2-2; D remains ambiguous. Germline V CDR1 and CDR2: SNHLY, FYNNEI. The V end was cut by 5 bases, the J end by 7 bases, with 5 bases between. The CDR3 runs to 11 residues. The CDR3 sequence: CASSNNGELFF. The CDR3 nucleotides are TGTGCCAGCAGTAATAACGGGGAGCTGTTTTTT.

This clonotype was found many times. The J gene is TRBJ1-1, the V gene TRBV10-2; TRBD1 agrees at 7 bases. CDR1 is WSHSY and CDR2 is SAAADI in the germline V gene. This CDR3 contains 12 residues. After removal of 6 bases from V and 5 bases from J, the junction contained 3 bases not matched to a gene. The CDR3 DNA is TGCGCCAGCAGACAGGGGTCAACTGAAGCTTTCTTT. Amino acids: CASRQGSTEAFF.

As for this clonotype: The final CDR3 position lacks the conserved phenylalanine or tryptophan, pointing to a likely read error. No DNA is shown, since the ends of the CDR3 on it are uncertain; the CDR3 is the one TCRdb lists. The chain carries TRBV10-3 and TRBJ2-6; the table's D call of TRBD2 was not tested on the DNA. Inclusive of both ends, the CDR3 amounts to 11 amino acids. CDR1 is ENHRY and CDR2 is SYGVKD in the germline V gene. CDR3 in amino acids: CAISGGLASST.

This chain uses TRBV25-1 with TRBJ2-2; tentative D call: TRBD1 (6 bases). The germline V gene encodes CDR1 MGHDK and CDR2 SYGVNS. Trimming pared 4 bases from V and 7 bases from J, leaving 13 bases between. The CDR3 is 14 residues long. As DNA, the CDR3 is TGTGCCAGCAGTGCCGGGACAAGCGGCGGGGAGCTGTTTTTT. It encodes CASSAGTSGGELFF.

The rearrangement uses TRBV10-3 and TRBJ2-1; 12 bases align to TRBD2. Trimming took 6 bases from V and 10 from J; bases not matched to a gene: 10. CDR3 length: 15 amino acids. The germline V gene encodes CDR1 ENHRY and CDR2 SYGVKD. CDR3 bases: TGTGCCATCAGAAGACTAGCGGGGGCTGGGGGGGAGCAGTTCTTC. Its protein is CAIRRLAGAGGEQFF.

In its sample, this clonotype was seen many times. V gene TRBV7-2 combines with J gene TRBJ2-7; 12 bases line up with TRBD2. J gave up 6 bases and V 5 bases, and 5 bases lay outside the gene matches. The CDR3 is 14 residues long. Per germline, CDR1 SGHTA and CDR2 FQGNSA. CDR3 in amino acids: CASSPGLAGSEQYF. The CDR3 nucleotides are TGTGCCAGCAGCCCAGGACTAGCGGGAAGCGAGCAGTACTTC.

This chain links TRBV2 with TRBJ1-2, with D possibly matching TRBD1 (6 bases). The germline V gene encodes CDR1 SNHLY and CDR2 FYNNEI. V shed 6 bases and J shed 8 bases, with 19 bases lying between them. There are 14 residues in the CDR3. This chain's CDR3 is CASRGDTSWDGYTF. The CDR3 DNA sequence: TGTGCCAGCAGGGGGGACACCTCGTGGGACGGCTACACCTTC.

This clonotype was seen only once. The chain recombines TRBV20-1 with TRBJ1-5; perhaps TRBD1 as D (5 bases). CDR3 length: 15 residues. Per the germline V gene, CDR1 is DFQATT and CDR2 is SNEGSKA (reference sequence). The ends were cut back, 6 bases at V and 5 bases at J, with 20 bases in the middle. The CDR3 bases are TGCAGTGCCAGTGACAATCGTCAGGGATATCAGCCCCAGCATTTT. Translated: CSASDNRQGYQPQHF.

Of note for this clonotype: Because the CDR3's place on the DNA is in doubt, the DNA is left out and the CDR3 is given as listed by TCRdb. The V gene is TRBV7-9, the J gene TRBJ1-2. Germline CDR1 SEHNR, CDR2 FQNEAQ (reference sequence). Counting both end residues, the CDR3 totals 20 amino acids. The CDR3 region is CASSIYLCSVDAGPAGGYTF.

In its sample, this clonotype was seen many times. The chain couples TRBV29-1 to TRBJ1-3; D is undetermined. Germline assignment: CDR1 SQVTM and CDR2 ANQGSEA. The V end was cut by 3 bases, the J end by 2 bases, with 5 bases between. The CDR3 spans 12 residues. CDR3 in amino acids: CSVEMAGNTIYF. The DNA for the CDR3 is TGCAGCGTTGAGATGGCTGGAAACACCATATATTTT.

This chain connects TRBV25-1 to TRBJ2-6, with D tentatively TRBD2 (6 bases). V lost 8 bases to trimming and J lost 0 bases, with 14 bases between them. Germline lookup yields CDR1 MGHDK and CDR2 SYGVNS. The CDR3 covers 16 residues. CDR3 DNA: TGTGCCAGCGGAGGGGCAAAGCCCTCTGGGGCCAACGTCCTGACTTTC. It encodes CASGGAKPSGANVLTF.

The rearrangement uses TRBV7-9 and TRBJ2-7; no reliable D call. The CDR3 is 14 residues long. V gave up 1 base and J gave up 4 bases, with 11 bases separating them. CDR1 is SEHNR, CDR2 FQNEAQ, per germline (reference sequence). The CDR3 sequence: CASSLDRARYEQYF. As DNA, the CDR3 is TGTGCCAGCAGCTTAGACCGGGCGCGATACGAGCAGTACTTC.

This clonotype was recorded at least ten times. The CDR3 protein is CASLPGGQFYEAFF. In nucleotides, the CDR3 is TGTGCCAGCCTACCAGGTGGCCAATTTTATGAAGCTTTCTTT. The chain recombines TRBV19 with TRBJ1-1, with D unresolved. Germline CDR1 reads LNHDA; CDR2 reads SQIVND (reference sequence). The V end lost 9 bases, the J end lost 7 bases, and 21 bases lay between the germline ends. There are 14 residues in the CDR3.

The CDR3 nucleotides are TGCGCCAGCAGCTTGGCGGGGACTGGGGCCAACGTCCTGACTTTC. Residues: CASSLAGTGANVLTF. J is TRBJ2-6 and V is TRBV5-1, with D possibly matching TRBD2 (5 bases). Germline assignment: CDR1 SGHRS and CDR2 YFSETQ. The CDR3 is 15 amino acids. V was trimmed by 0 bases and J by 2 bases, leaving 6 bases between them.

Many counts were recorded for this clonotype. The chain links TRBV14 to TRBJ1-2; no firm D call. The CDR3 loop spans 13 amino acids. Germline CDR1 reads SGHDN; CDR2 reads FVKESK. Trimming cost V 4 bases and J 7 bases, with 13 bases left between them. CDR3 sequence (DNA): TGTGCCAGCAGCCGGGATTGGACGGGTGGCTACACCTTC. Its translation is CASSRDWTGGYTF.

This clonotype occurred many times. The chain links TRBV7-9 to TRBJ2-7; 7 nucleotides align to TRBD1. Germline CDR1 is SEHNR and CDR2 is FQNEAQ (reference sequence). This CDR3 is built from 12 residues. The V segment lost 5 bases and the J segment 2 bases; nucleotides outside the gene matches: 0. Written as DNA, the CDR3 is TGTGCCAGCAGCGGGACAGCCTACGAGCAGTACTTC. Translating it yields CASSGTAYEQYF.

This sequence joins TRBV7-8 and TRBJ2-5; 9 bases agree with TRBD2. V lost 5 bases to trimming and J lost 5 bases; unmatched junction nucleotides: 15. Germline lookup yields CDR1 SGHVS and CDR2 FQNEAQ. This CDR3 has 17 amino acids. As DNA, the CDR3 is TGTGCCAGCAGCCACTCGACTAGCGGAGCTGTCGGGGAGACCCAGTACTTC. This gives the protein CASSHSTSGAVGETQYF.

The chain joins TRBV12-3 or TRBV12-4 to TRBJ1-1, with D possibly matching TRBD1 (5 bases). Trimming shortened V by 6 bases and J by 7 bases, and 12 bases separated the two germline ends. The CDR3 contains 12 residues. In nucleotides, the CDR3 is TGTGCCAGCAGGGAAGGGGTAAATGAAGCTTTCTTT. Its translation is CASREGVNEAFF.

In its sample, this clonotype was seen many times. The chain couples TRBV29-1 to TRBJ2-7; D is perhaps TRBD1 (6 bases). The V end was cut by 7 bases, the J end by 1 base, with 17 bases between. Germline-derived CDR1 and CDR2 are SQVTM and ANQGSEA. The CDR3 is made up of 14 amino acids. Here the CDR3 DNA reads TGCAGCGCCGGACAGCCCCAACCTTCCTACGAGCAGTACTTC. Translated: CSAGQPQPSYEQYF.

This clonotype was found many times. This chain joins TRBV5-1 and TRBJ2-2; 9 nucleotides line up with TRBD2. CDR1 SGHRS and CDR2 YFSETQ come from the germline V gene. The CDR3 contains 15 residues. Germline trimming cut 6 bases from V and 5 bases from J; bases unmatched to any gene: 8. CDR3 in DNA: TGCGCCAGCACCTCAGCGGGAGGAGTTACCGGGGAGCTGTTTTTT. The encoded protein is CASTSAGGVTGELFF.

This clonotype showed up many times. The chain uses TRBV20-1 and TRBJ1-5; D not resolved. The CDR3 is 14 amino acids. Germline CDR1 reads DFQATT; CDR2 reads SNEGSKA (reference sequence). V lost 3 bases and J lost 0, with 9 bases in between. The CDR3 loop is CSARVHNSNQPQHF. The CDR3 DNA follows: TGCAGTGCTAGGGTTCACAATAGCAATCAGCCCCAGCATTTT.

Here the CDR3 DNA reads TGCAGTGCACCGCACAGGGACCTTAACTATGGCTACACCTTC. Encoded protein: CSAPHRDLNYGYTF. The chain is built from TRBV20-1 and TRBJ1-2; possible D gene TRBD1, 6 bases. CDR3 length equals 14 residues. The V gene lost 6 bases and the J gene lost 1 base, with 15 bases spanning the gap. Germline values: CDR1 DFQATT, CDR2 SNEGSKA (reference sequence).

This chain joins TRBV19 and TRBJ1-2; TRBD1 matches 8 bases. The junction had 10 bases not matched to a gene; V was cut back by 2 bases and J by 5 bases. The CDR3 has 16 amino acids. CDR1 LNHDA and CDR2 SQIVND come from the germline V gene (reference sequence). This CDR3 reads CASSIWRTGTWYGYTF. In DNA, the CDR3 is TGTGCCAGTAGTATATGGCGGACAGGGACATGGTATGGCTACACCTTC. Looking up the rest from reference TRBV19 and TRBJ1-2 gives the full variable domain: DGGITQSPKYLFRKEGQNVTLSCEQNLNHDAMYWYRQDPGQGLRLIYYSQIVNDFQKGDIAEGYSVSREKKESFPLTVTSAQKNPTAFYLCASSIWRTGTWYGYTFGSGTRLTVV.

The chain combines TRBV28 with TRBJ2-3; 8 nucleotides match TRBD2. Germline-derived CDR1 and CDR2 are MDHEN and SYDVKM. This CDR3 is built from 13 residues. Losses at the gene ends were 7 bases for V and 6 bases for J; bases not matched to a gene: 6. CDR3 loop: CASMGGRLDTQYF. The CDR3 nucleotides are TGTGCCAGCATGGGCGGGAGGTTGGATACGCAGTATTTT.

There are many counts of this clonotype. The chain joins TRBV6-5 to TRBJ2-2, with 12 bases matching TRBD1. The V gene's germline CDR1 is MNHEY and CDR2 SVGAGI. Trimming removed 2 bases from V and 6 bases from J; junction bases left unmatched: 7. This CDR3 region has 17 residues. CDR3 nucleotide sequence: TGTGCCAGCAGTTACCCCATCGGGACAGGGGGCGCCGGGGAGCTGTTTTTT. Its protein product is CASSYPIGTGGAGELFF.

The sample holds many counts of this clonotype. The chain recombines TRBV5-1 with TRBJ2-2; D possibly corresponds to TRBD1 (6 bases). CDR1 is SGHRS and CDR2 is YFSETQ in the germline V gene. V was pared by 4 bases and J by 5 bases, with 18 bases between. CDR3 size: 16 residues. CDR3 DNA: TGCGCCAGCAGCATCGACAGGTTTTTGAGAACCGGGGAGCTGTTTTTT. Translating gives CASSIDRFLRTGELFF.

This clonotype was seen more than once but under ten times. The chain couples TRBV27 to TRBJ1-5; D remains unclear. V shed 4 bases and J shed 2 bases, with 15 bases lying between them. CDR3 length equals 16 residues. Per germline, CDR1 MNHEY and CDR2 SMNVEV (reference sequence). The CDR3 sequence: CASSSLSDRGNQPQHF. CDR3 DNA sequence: TGTGCCAGCAGTTCCTTATCTGATCGGGGCAATCAGCCCCAGCATTTT.